The rows below give T cell receptor beta chains drawn from one sample of a study of blood T cell repertoires in COVID-19. Sequencing was performed with immunoSEQ multiplex PCR; in TCRdb, only in-frame clones are kept and a portion is missing. The sample yields under 60,000 clones, about 83% seen once. The specimen sequenced was peripheral blood. The origin of the receptors is a human donor in a cohort sampled during active COVID-19. The CDR3 runs from the conserved cysteine through the conserved F or W. The D gene is left open where the match is weak. Clone size is stated in some rows and not others, as once, few, many or a class when expanded.

cdr3_nt: TGCGCCAGCAGCTCGGCGGGGGCCACAGATACGCAGTATTTT; cdr3_aa: CASSSAGATDTQYF; clone_size: .; v_call: TRBV5-1; d_call: .; j_call: TRBJ2-3
cdr3_nt: TGCGCCAGCAGCCAAGCTAGCGGGTCCTCCTACAATGAGCAGTTCTTC; cdr3_aa: CASSQASGSSYNEQFF; clone_size: .; v_call: TRBV4-1; d_call: TRBD2; j_call: TRBJ2-1
cdr3_nt: TGCAGCGTTGATGCACGGGGGGGCACAGATACGCAGTATTTT; cdr3_aa: CSVDARGGTDTQYF; clone_size: .; v_call: TRBV29-1; d_call: TRBD2; j_call: TRBJ2-3
cdr3_nt: TGCAGTGCTAGTCCTCCTTCGGGACTCCGGTACAATGAGCAGTTCTTC; cdr3_aa: CSASPPSGLRYNEQFF; clone_size: .; v_call: TRBV20-1; d_call: .; j_call: TRBJ2-1
cdr3_nt: TGCGCCAGCAGTGAGCCGGGGACAGGTAGAAAACTGTTTTTT; cdr3_aa: CASSEPGTGRKLFF; clone_size: once; v_call: TRBV10-2; d_call: TRBD1; j_call: TRBJ1-4
cdr3_nt: TGTGCCTGGAGTGTGATCGGTGGAAACACCATATATTTT; cdr3_aa: CAWSVIGGNTIYF; clone_size: .; v_call: TRBV30; d_call: .; j_call: TRBJ1-3
cdr3_nt: TGTGCCAGCAGGGGAAGGAGGGGAACTGAAGCTTTCTTT; cdr3_aa: CASRGRRGTEAFF; clone_size: few; v_call: TRBV2; d_call: .; j_call: TRBJ1-1
cdr3_nt: TGTGCCAGTAGTGATCGAGGGGGTTCGGATGAAAAACTGTTTTTT; cdr3_aa: CASSDRGGSDEKLFF; clone_size: .; v_call: TRBV19; d_call: .; j_call: TRBJ1-4
cdr3_nt: TGTGCCAGTAGTACCAACCTAGGGGCAGCGCGGTTCTTC; cdr3_aa: CASSTNLGAARFF; clone_size: .; v_call: TRBV19; d_call: .; j_call: TRBJ2-1
cdr3_nt: TGTGCCAGCAGCCTAGGTGACAGCCAAAGGTACGAGCAGTACTTC; cdr3_aa: CASSLGDSQRYEQYF; clone_size: .; v_call: TRBV7-6; d_call: .; j_call: TRBJ2-7
cdr3_nt: TGTGCCAGCAGTGACTCATTTGGCCTCACAGATACGCAGTATTTT; cdr3_aa: CASSDSFGLTDTQYF; clone_size: .; v_call: TRBV6-4; d_call: .; j_call: TRBJ2-3
cdr3_nt: TGTGCCAGCAGTTCCGAGTTTCAGCAGTACTTC; cdr3_aa: CASSSEFQQYF; clone_size: once; v_call: TRBV6-5; d_call: .; j_call: TRBJ2-7
cdr3_nt: TGCGCCAGCAGGGGACAGACAGATACGCAGTATTTT; cdr3_aa: CASRGQTDTQYF; clone_size: once; v_call: TRBV10-1; d_call: TRBD1; j_call: TRBJ2-3
cdr3_nt: TGTGCCAGCAGCCAAGGTCCGGGGGGGTCAGATACGCAGTATTTT; cdr3_aa: CASSQGPGGSDTQYF; clone_size: .; v_call: TRBV3-1/TRBV3-2; d_call: TRBD2; j_call: TRBJ2-3
cdr3_nt: TGTGCCAGCAACACTAAGAACCCGGGACACTCGGGCTACGAGCAGTACTTC; cdr3_aa: CASNTKNPGHSGYEQYF; clone_size: .; v_call: TRBV21-1; d_call: .; j_call: TRBJ2-7
cdr3_nt: TGTGCCAGCAGCTTGACCGGACTAGTCCGAGAGACCCAGTACTTC; cdr3_aa: CASSLTGLVRETQYF; clone_size: .; v_call: TRBV7-2; d_call: TRBD2; j_call: TRBJ2-5
cdr3_nt: TGTGCCAGCTCACGCCCGGACAGACAATACGAGCAGTACTTC; cdr3_aa: CASSRPDRQYEQYF; clone_size: .; v_call: TRBV18; d_call: .; j_call: TRBJ2-7
cdr3_nt: TGCGCCAGCAGCCCCTCTTTGCGGGCCACCTACAATGAGCAGTTCTTC; cdr3_aa: CASSPSLRATYNEQFF; clone_size: .; v_call: TRBV4-1; d_call: .; j_call: TRBJ2-1
cdr3_nt: TGCGCCAGCAGCAAAGGACTGACGGCAGATACGCAGTATTTT; cdr3_aa: CASSKGLTADTQYF; clone_size: once; v_call: TRBV5-1; d_call: .; j_call: TRBJ2-3
cdr3_nt: TGTGCCAGCAGCCAAGTTCAGGCATCCTCTGGAAACACCATATATTTT; cdr3_aa: CASSQVQASSGNTIYF; clone_size: .; v_call: TRBV3-1/TRBV3-2; d_call: .; j_call: TRBJ1-3
cdr3_nt: TGCGCCAGCAGCTTGGGACAGGGGGCGGTCGGGGAGCTGTTTTTT; cdr3_aa: CASSLGQGAVGELFF; clone_size: .; v_call: TRBV5-1; d_call: TRBD1; j_call: TRBJ2-2
cdr3_nt: TGTGCCAGCAGCCTGGGACAGGGCGGTCAGCCCCAGCATTTT; cdr3_aa: CASSLGQGGQPQHF; clone_size: .; v_call: TRBV6-5; d_call: TRBD1; j_call: TRBJ1-5
cdr3_nt: TGTGCCAGCAGCTTAGGGACAGGGGTAGATACGCAGTATTTT; cdr3_aa: CASSLGTGVDTQYF; clone_size: .; v_call: TRBV11-2; d_call: TRBD1; j_call: TRBJ2-3